This T cell receptor (beta chain) was documented in a study of T-cell reconstitution after alpha-beta-depleted transplantation in children. Unique molecular identifiers were incorporated during preparation of the TCRbeta library. TCRdb fed the PCR reads into MiXCR, producing one record per CDR3 protein. The sample holds around 93,000 distinct CDR3 sequences, 7% to 10% seen once. This clonotype was seen at least ten times. J lost 7 bases, V lost 2 bases, and 14 bases had no gene match. This CDR3 is 17 amino acids long. Germline V gives CDR1 ENHRY, CDR2 SYGVKD. This rearrangement joins TRBV10-3 to TRBJ2-1; 7 positions agree with TRBD2. This receptor was identified in a human donor who donated a stem cell graft to a child with congenital amegakaryocytic thrombocytopenia. The source was PBMCs from the stem cell graft donor, collected from the stem cell graft. The DNA for the CDR3 is TGTGCCATCAGTGAGCTTCCGGGAGGTCGTTTTTTGAATGAGCAGTTCTTC. Amino acids: CAISELPGGRFLNEQFF.